The T cell receptor (beta chain) under discussion was sequenced for a study of T cells after yellow fever vaccination. 5'RACE template switching produced TCR cDNA carrying a universal primer site and UMIs. One entry per CDR3 protein results from TCRdb running MiXCR on the 5' RACE reads. The sample carries more than 300,000 distinct CDR3 sequences, around 10% recorded once. As concerns this clonotype: The antigen remains undetermined.

The study's findings and limits: FACS-sorted repertoires could contain abundant clonotypes contaminating from the bulk population.

CDR1 DFQATT and CDR2 SNEGSKA come from the germline V gene (reference sequence). V shed 7 bases and J 0 bases; nucleotides not matched to a gene: 4. The CDR3 consists of 14 residues. The material sequenced was CD4+ T cells sorted from PBMCs, taken 45 days after the yellow fever booster vaccination. The receptor was derived from a young man who received the YFV17D yellow fever vaccine. The rearrangement joins TRBV20-1 to TRBJ2-7; TRBD2 agrees at 12 bases. This CDR3 is CSVLTSGSSYEQYF. CDR3 coding DNA: TGCAGTGTTTTGACTAGCGGGAGCTCCTACGAGCAGTACTTC.